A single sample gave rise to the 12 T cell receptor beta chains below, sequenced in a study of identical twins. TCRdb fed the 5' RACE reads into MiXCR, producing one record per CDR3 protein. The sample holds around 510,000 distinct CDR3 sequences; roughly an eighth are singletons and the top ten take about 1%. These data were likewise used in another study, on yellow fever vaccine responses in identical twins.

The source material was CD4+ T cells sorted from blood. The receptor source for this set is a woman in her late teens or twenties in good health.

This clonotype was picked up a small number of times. The CDR3 bases are TGTGCCAGCAGTCAACCGGGCCCGAAATCGGCCCAGTACTTC. Residues: CASSQPGPKSAQYF. The chain has TRBV28 and TRBJ2-5; D is uncertain. Germline assignment: CDR1 MDHEN and CDR2 SYDVKM. CDR3 length: 14 residues. V was trimmed by 5 bases and J by 9 bases, leaving 19 bases between them.

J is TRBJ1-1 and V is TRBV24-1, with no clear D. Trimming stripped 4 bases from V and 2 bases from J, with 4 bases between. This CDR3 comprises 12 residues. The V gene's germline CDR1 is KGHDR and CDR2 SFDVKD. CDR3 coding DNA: TGTGCCACCAGTGACTTAAACACTGAAGCTTTCTTT. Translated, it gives CATSDLNTEAFF.

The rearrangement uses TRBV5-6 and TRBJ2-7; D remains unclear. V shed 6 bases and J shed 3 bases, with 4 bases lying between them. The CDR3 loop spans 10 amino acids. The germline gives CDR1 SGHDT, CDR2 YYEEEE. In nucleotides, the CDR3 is TGTGCCAGCAAGAACTACGAGCAGTACTTC. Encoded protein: CASKNYEQYF.

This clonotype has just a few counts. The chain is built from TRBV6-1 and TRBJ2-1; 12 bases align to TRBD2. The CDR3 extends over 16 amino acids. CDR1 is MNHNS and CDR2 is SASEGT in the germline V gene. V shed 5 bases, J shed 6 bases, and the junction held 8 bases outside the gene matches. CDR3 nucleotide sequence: TGTGCCAGCAGTCGAACCGGGACTAGCGGGCTCAATGAGCAGTTCTTC. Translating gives CASSRTGTSGLNEQFF.

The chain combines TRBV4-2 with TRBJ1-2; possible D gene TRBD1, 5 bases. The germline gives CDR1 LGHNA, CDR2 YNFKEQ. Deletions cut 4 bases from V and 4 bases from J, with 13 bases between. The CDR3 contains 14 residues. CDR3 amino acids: CASSPEQVTYGYTF. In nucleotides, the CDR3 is TGTGCCAGCAGCCCCGAACAGGTGACCTATGGCTACACCTTC.

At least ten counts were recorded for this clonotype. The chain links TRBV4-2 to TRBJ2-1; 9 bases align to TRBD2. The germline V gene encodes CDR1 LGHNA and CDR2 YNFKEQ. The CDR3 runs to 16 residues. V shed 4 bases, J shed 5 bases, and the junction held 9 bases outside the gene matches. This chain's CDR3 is CASSPREREDHNEQFF. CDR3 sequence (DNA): TGTGCCAGCAGCCCCCGTGAGCGGGAGGACCACAATGAGCAGTTCTTC.

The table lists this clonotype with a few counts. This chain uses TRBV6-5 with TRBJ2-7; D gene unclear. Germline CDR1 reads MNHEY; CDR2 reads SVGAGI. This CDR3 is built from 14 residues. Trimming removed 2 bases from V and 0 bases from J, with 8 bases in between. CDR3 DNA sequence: TGTGCCAGCAGTTACCGTGAGAACTCCTACGAGCAGTACTTC. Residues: CASSYRENSYEQYF.

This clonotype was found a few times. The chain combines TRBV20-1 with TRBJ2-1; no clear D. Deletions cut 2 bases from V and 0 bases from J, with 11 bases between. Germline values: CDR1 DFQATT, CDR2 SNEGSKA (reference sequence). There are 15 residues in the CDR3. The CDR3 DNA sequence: TGCAGTGCTAGACTTGGGGAAAGCTCCTACAATGAGCAGTTCTTC. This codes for CSARLGESSYNEQFF.

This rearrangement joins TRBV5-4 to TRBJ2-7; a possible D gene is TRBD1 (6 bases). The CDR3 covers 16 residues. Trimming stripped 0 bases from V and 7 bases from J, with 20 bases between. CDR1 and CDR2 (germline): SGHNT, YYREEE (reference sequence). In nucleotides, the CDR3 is TGTGCCAGCAGCTTGGAGTCGCTTGTCGAGGGGACAGAGCAGTACTTC. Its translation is CASSLESLVEGTEQYF. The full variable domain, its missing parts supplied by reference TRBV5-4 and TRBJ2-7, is ETGVTQSPTHLIKTRGQQVTLRCSSQSGHNTVSWYQQALGQGPQFIFQYYREEENGRGNFPPRFSGLQFPNYSSELNVNALELDDSALYLCASSLESLVEGTEQYFGPGTRLTVT.

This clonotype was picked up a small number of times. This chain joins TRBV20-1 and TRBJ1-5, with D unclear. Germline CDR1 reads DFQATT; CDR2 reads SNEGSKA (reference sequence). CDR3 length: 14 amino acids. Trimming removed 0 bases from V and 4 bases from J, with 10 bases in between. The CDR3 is CSAREEAGNQPQHF. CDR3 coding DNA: TGCAGTGCTAGAGAGGAGGCAGGAAATCAGCCCCAGCATTTT.

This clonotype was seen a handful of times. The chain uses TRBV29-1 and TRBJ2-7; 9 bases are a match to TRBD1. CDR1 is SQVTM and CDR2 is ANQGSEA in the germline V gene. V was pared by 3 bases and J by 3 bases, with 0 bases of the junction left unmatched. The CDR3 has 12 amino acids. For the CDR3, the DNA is TGCAGCGTTGAGGACAGGGGCTACGAGCAGTACTTC. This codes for CSVEDRGYEQYF.

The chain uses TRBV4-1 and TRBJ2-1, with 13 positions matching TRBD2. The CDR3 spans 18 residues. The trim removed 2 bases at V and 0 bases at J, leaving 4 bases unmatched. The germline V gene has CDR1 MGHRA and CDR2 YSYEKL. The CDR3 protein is CASSQQGLAGFSYNEQFF. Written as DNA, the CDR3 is TGCGCCAGCAGCCAACAGGGACTAGCGGGATTCTCCTACAATGAGCAGTTCTTC.